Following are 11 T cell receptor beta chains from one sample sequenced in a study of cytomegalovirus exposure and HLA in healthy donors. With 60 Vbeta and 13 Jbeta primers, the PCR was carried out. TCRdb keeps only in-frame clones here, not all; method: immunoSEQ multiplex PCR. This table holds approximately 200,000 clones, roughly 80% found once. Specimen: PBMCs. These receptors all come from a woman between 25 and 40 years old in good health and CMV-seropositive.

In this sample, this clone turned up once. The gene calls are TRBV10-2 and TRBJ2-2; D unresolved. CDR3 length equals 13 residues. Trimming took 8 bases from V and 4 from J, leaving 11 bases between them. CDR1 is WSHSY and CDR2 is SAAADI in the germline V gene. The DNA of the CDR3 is TGCGCCAGCGGCTCAGTGATCACCGGGGAGCTGTTTTTT. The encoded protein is CASGSVITGELFF.

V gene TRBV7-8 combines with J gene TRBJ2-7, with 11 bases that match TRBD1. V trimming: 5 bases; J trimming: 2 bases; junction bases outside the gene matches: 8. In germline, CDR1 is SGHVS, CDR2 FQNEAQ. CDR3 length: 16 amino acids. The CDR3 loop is CASSPRTGGAPYEQYF. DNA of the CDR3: TGTGCCAGCAGCCCCAGGACAGGGGGCGCTCCCTACGAGCAGTACTTC. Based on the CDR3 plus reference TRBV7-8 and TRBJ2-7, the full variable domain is GAGVSQSPRYKVAKRGQDVALRCDPISGHVSLFWYQQALGQGPEFLTYFQNEAQLDKSGLPSDRFFAERPEGSVSTLKIQRTQQEDSAVYLCASSPRTGGAPYEQYFGPGTRLTVT.

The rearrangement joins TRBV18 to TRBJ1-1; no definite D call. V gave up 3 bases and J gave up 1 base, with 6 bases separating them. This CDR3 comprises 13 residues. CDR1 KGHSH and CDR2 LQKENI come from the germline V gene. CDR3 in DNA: TGTGCCAGCTCACCCCAGGAGAACACTGAAGCTTTCTTT. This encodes CASSPQENTEAFF.

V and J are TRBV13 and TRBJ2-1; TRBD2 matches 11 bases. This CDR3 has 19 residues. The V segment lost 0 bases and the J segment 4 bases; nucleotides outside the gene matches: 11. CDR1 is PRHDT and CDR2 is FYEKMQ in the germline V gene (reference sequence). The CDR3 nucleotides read TGTGCCAGCAGCTTAGGAGGGACTAGCGGCCTCGGGGGATACAATGAGCAGTTCTTC. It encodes CASSLGGTSGLGGYNEQFF.

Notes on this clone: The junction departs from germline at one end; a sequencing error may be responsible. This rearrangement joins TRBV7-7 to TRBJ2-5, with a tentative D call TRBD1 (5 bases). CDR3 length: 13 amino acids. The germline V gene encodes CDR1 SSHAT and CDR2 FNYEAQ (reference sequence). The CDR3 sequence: CASSAGFQETQYF. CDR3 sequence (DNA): TGTGCTAGCAGCGCAGGGTTTCAAGAGACCCAGTACTTC.

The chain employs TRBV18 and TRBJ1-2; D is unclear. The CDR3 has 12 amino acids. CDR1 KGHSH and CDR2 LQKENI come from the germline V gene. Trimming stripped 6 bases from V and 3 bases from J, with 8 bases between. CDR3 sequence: CASSADDYGYTF. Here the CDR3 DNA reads TGTGCCAGCTCGGCAGATGACTATGGCTACACCTTC.

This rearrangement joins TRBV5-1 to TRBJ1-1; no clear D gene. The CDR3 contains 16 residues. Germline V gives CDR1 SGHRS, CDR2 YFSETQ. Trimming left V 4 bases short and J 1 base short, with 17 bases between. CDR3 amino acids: CASSEQPELRNTEAFF. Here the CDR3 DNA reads TGCGCCAGCAGCGAACAGCCCGAACTTAGGAACACTGAAGCTTTCTTT.

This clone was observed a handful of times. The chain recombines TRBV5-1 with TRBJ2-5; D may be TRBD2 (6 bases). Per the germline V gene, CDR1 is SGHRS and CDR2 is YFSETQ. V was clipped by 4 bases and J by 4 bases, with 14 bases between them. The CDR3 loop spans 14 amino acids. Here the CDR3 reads CASSVPTGRETQYF. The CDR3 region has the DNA TGCGCCAGCAGCGTCCCTACCGGGAGAGAGACCCAGTACTTC. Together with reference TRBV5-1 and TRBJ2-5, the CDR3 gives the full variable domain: KAGVTQTPRYLIKTRGQQVTLSCSPISGHRSVSWYQQTPGQGLQFLFEYFSETQRNKGNFPGRFSGRQFSNSRSEMNVSTLELGDSALYLCASSVPTGRETQYFGPGTRLLVL.

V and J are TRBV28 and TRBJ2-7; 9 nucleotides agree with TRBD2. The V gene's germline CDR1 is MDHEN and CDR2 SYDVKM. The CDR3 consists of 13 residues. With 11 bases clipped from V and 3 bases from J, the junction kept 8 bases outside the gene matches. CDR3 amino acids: CAGGGGGFYEQYF. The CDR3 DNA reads TGTGCCGGCGGCGGGGGGGGATTCTACGAGCAGTACTTC.

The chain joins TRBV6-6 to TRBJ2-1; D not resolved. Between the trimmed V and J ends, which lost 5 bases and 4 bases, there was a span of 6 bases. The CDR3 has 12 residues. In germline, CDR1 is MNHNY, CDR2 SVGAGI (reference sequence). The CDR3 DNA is TGTGCCAGCAGTCCTCTATACAATGAGCAGTTCTTC. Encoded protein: CASSPLYNEQFF.

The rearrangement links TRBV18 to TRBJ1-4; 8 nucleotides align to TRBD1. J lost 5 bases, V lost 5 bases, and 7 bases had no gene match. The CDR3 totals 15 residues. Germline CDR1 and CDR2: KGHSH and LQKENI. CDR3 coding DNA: TGTGCCAGCTCAACAAGGACAGGGTCAAATGAAAAACTGTTTTTT. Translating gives CASSTRTGSNEKLFF.